This TCR beta chain was identified during a study of blood T cells in healthy people across ages. The table lists this clonotype with a few counts. Primers used in a second PCR of about 6 to 11 cycles were a sample-barcoded 5' primer and a J-beta primer mix. TCRdb reprocessed the 5' RACE reads via MiXCR and lists one record per CDR3 protein. The sample consists of over 700,000 distinct CDR3 sequences, more than 20% of them appearing once. These sequences were also reported in another study, on T cells of mothers and their children. That work contributes: For each mother, over 9 million TCR beta CDR3 reads were obtained, and for each child, roughly 2.8 million. An overlap that was slightly higher, though non-significant, was seen in related mother-child pairs versus unrelated pairs.

The TCR originated in a boy younger than 18 in good health. Sequencing used blood.

CDR3 loop: CASSYAGTPYF. Here the CDR3 DNA reads TGCGCCAGCAGCTACGCAGGGACTCCTTACTTC. The chain links TRBV5-1 to TRBJ2-5; possibly TRBD2 for D (6 bases). Trimming pared 3 bases from V and 14 bases from J, leaving 14 bases between. Germline assignment: CDR1 SGHRS and CDR2 YFSETQ. The CDR3 has 11 amino acids. The whole variable domain, filled in from reference TRBV5-1 and TRBJ2-5, reads KAGVTQTPRYLIKTRGQQVTLSCSPISGHRSVSWYQQTPGQGLQFLFEYFSETQRNKGNFPGRFSGRQFSNSRSEMNVSTLELGDSALYLCASSYAGTPYFGPGTRLLVL.